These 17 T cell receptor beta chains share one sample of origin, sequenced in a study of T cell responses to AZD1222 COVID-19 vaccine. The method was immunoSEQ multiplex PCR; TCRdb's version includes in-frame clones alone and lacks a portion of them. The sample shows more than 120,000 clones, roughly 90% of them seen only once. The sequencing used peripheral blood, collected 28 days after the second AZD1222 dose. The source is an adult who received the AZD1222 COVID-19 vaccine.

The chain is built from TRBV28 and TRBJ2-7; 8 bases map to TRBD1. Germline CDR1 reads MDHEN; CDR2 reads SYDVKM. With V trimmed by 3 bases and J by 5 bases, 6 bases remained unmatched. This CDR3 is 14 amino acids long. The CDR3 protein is CASSLDRVRDEQYF. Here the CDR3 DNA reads TGTGCCAGCAGTTTGGACAGGGTAAGAGACGAGCAGTACTTC.

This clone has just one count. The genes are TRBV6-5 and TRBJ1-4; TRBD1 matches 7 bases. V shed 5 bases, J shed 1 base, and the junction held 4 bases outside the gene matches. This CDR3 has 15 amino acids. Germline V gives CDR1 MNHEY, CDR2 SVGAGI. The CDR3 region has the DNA TGTGCCAGCAGTCCTAGGGACAGAACTAATGAAAAACTGTTTTTT. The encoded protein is CASSPRDRTNEKLFF.

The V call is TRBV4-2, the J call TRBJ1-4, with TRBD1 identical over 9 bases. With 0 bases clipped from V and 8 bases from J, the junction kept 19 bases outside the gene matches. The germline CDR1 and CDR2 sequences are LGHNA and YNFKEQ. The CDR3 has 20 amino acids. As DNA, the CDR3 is TGTGCCAGCAGCCAAGACCCCAGGTCGGGACAGGGTGTACCGAGGGAAAAACTGTTTTTT. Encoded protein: CASSQDPRSGQGVPREKLFF.

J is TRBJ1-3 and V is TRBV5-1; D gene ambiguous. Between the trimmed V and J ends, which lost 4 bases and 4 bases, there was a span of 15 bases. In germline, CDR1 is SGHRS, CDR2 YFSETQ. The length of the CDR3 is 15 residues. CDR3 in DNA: TGCGCCAGCAGCCGATCTGAAGGTCGCGGAAACACCATATATTTT. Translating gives CASSRSEGRGNTIYF.

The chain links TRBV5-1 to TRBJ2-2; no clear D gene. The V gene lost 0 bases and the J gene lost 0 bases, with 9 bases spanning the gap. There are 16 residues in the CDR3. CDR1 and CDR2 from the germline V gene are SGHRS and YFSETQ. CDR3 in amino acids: CASSLVPPPNTGELFF. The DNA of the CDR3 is TGCGCCAGCAGCTTGGTTCCCCCCCCGAACACCGGGGAGCTGTTTTTT. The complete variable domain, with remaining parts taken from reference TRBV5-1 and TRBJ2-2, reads KAGVTQTPRYLIKTRGQQVTLSCSPISGHRSVSWYQQTPGQGLQFLFEYFSETQRNKGNFPGRFSGRQFSNSRSEMNVSTLELGDSALYLCASSLVPPPNTGELFFGEGSRLTVL.

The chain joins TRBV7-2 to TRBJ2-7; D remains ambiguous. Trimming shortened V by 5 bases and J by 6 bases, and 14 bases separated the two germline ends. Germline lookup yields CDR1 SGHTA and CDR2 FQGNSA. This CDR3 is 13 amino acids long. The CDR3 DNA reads TGTGCCAGCAGCATGCCTCCTAGGGTCGAGCAGTACTTC. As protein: CASSMPPRVEQYF.

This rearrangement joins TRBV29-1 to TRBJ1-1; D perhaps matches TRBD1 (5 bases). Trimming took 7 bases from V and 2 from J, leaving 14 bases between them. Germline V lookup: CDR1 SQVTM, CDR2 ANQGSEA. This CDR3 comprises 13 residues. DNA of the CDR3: TGCAGCGCCGGTAGTGGGGGTAACACTGAAGCTTTCTTT. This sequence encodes CSAGSGGNTEAFF.

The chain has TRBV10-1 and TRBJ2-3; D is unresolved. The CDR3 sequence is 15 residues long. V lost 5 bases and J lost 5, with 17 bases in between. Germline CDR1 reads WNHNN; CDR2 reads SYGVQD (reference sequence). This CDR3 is CASSPVRTFGDTQYF. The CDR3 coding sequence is TGCGCCAGCAGTCCGGTTAGGACCTTTGGAGATACGCAGTATTTT.

The CDR3 sequence: CASSTGTGWPNTIYF. In DNA, the CDR3 is TGTGCCAGCAGCACCGGGACAGGGTGGCCGAACACCATATATTTT. V usage is TRBV5-4 and J usage is TRBJ1-3; 9 bases match TRBD1. CDR3 length equals 15 residues. In germline, CDR1 is SGHNT, CDR2 YYREEE (reference sequence). V lost 4 bases to trimming and J lost 7 bases; unmatched junction nucleotides: 9.

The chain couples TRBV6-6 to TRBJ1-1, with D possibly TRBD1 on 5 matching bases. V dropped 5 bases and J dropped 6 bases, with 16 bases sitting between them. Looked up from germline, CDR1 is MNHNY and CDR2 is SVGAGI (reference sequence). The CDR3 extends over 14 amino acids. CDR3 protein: CASSRDFGKAEAFF. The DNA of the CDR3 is TGTGCCAGCAGTCGGGACTTTGGGAAAGCTGAAGCTTTCTTT.

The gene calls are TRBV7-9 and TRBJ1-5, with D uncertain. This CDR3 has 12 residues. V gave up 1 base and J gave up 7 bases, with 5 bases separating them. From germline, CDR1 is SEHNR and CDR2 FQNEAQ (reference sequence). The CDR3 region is CASSLENQPQHF. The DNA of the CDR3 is TGTGCCAGCAGCTTAGAAAACCAGCCCCAGCATTTT.

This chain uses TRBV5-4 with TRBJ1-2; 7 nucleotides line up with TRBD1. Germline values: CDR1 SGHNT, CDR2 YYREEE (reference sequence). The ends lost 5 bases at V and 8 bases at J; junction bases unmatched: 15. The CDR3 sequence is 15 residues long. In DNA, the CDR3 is TGTGCCAGCAGTTACGCTGACAGGGCCGGGGGGGGCTACACCTTC. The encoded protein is CASSYADRAGGGYTF. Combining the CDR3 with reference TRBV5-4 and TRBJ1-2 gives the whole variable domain ETGVTQSPTHLIKTRGQQVTLRCSSQSGHNTVSWYQQALGQGPQFIFQYYREEENGRGNFPPRFSGLQFPNYSSELNVNALELDDSALYLCASSYADRAGGGYTFGSGTRLTVV.

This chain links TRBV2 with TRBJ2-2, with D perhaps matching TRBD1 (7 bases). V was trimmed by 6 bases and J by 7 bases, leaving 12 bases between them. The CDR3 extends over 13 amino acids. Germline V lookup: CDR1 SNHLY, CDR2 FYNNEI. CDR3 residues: CASRDREVGELFF. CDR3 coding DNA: TGTGCCAGCAGAGACAGGGAGGTCGGGGAGCTGTTTTTT.

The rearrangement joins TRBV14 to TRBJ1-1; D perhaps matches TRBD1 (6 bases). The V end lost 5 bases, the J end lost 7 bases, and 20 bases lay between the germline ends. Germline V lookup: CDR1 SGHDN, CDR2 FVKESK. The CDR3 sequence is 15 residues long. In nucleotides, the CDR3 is TGTGCCAGCAGCTTAACGACAGGCCGTTGGGGTGAAGCTTTCTTT. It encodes CASSLTTGRWGEAFF.

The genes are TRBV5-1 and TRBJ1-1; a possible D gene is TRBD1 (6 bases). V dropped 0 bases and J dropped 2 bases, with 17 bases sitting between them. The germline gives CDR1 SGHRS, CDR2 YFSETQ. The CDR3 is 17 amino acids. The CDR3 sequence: CASSLDPGTTFNTEAFF. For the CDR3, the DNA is TGCGCCAGCAGCTTGGACCCAGGGACAACTTTCAACACTGAAGCTTTCTTT.

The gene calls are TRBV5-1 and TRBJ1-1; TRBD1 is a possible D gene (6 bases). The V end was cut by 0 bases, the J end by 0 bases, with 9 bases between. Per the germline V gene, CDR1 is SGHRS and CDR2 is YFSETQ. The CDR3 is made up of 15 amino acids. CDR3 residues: CASSLVPGVNTEAFF. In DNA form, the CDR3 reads TGCGCCAGCAGCTTGGTCCCAGGGGTGAACACTGAAGCTTTCTTT.

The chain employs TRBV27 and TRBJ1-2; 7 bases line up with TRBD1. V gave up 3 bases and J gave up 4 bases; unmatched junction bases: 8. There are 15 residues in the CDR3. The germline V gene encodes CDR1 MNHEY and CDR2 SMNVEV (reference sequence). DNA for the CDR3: TGTGCCAGCAGTTTCACCTTGACAGGGACCTATGGCTACACCTTC. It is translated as CASSFTLTGTYGYTF.